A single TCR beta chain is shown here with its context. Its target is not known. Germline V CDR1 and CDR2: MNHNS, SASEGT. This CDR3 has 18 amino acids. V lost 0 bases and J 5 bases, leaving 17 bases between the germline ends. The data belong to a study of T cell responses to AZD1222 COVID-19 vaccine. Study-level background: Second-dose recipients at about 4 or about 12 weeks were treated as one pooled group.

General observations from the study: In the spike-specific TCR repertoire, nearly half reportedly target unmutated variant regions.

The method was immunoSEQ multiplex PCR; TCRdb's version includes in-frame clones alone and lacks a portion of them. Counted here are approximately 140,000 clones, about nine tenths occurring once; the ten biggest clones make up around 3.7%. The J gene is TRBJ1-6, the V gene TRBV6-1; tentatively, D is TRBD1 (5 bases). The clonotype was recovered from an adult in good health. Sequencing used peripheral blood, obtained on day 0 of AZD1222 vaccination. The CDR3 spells CASSEAHGSGSHNSPLHF. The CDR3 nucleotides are TGTGCCAGCAGTGAAGCGCACGGGTCAGGGTCTCATAATTCACCCCTCCACTTT.